This entry lists 5 T cell receptor beta chains sequenced from one sample in a study. TCRdb itself ran the 5' RACE reads through MiXCR, one entry per CDR3 protein. This sample carries tens of thousands of distinct CDR3 sequences, roughly 28% of them seen once, and the ten largest clones take 2% to 2.5%. The source material was naive CD4+ T cells sorted from blood. Subset described: naive CD4+ T cells, CD4+CD45RA+CD25-. These receptor sequences come from a female donor with breast cancer.

About this clonotype itself: Likely a read error: the CDR3 ends without its conserved phenylalanine or tryptophan. This chain uses TRBV6-6 with TRBJ1-1; 7 bases agree with TRBD1. The CDR3 consists of 14 residues. Looked up from germline, CDR1 is MNHNY and CDR2 is SVGAGI (reference sequence). The junction had 5 bases not matched to a gene; V was cut back by 0 bases and J by 7 bases. The DNA of the CDR3 is TGTGCCAGCAGTTACTCGAGGGGGCGGTTTGAAGCTTTCCTT. Amino acids: CASSYSRGRFEAFL.

This clonotype was detected a few times. CDR3 residues: CASSQVGSGRDYEQFF. The CDR3 region has the DNA TGTGCCAGCAGCCAAGTCGGTAGCGGGAGGGACTATGAGCAGTTCTTC. This chain links TRBV4-2 with TRBJ2-1, with 11 bases fitting TRBD2. The V and J ends lost 1 base and 8 bases, in that order; junction bases with no gene match: 7. Germline CDR1 and CDR2: LGHNA and YNFKEQ. CDR3 length: 16 amino acids.

This clonotype was seen a handful of times. The chain links TRBV27 to TRBJ2-7, with 7 bases identical to TRBD1. The V gene end was trimmed by 7 bases and the J gene end by 6 bases; junction bases not matched to a gene: 6. CDR3 length: 12 amino acids. Germline assignment: CDR1 MNHEY and CDR2 SMNVEV (reference sequence). The chain's CDR3 is CASKTGSGEQYF. Written as DNA, the CDR3 is TGTGCCAGCAAGACAGGGAGCGGCGAGCAGTACTTC.

V gene TRBV9 combines with J gene TRBJ2-1, with 7 positions matching TRBD2. V lost 7 bases, J lost 6 bases, and 1 base stayed unmatched. The CDR3 sequence is 11 residues long. Germline loops: CDR1 SGDLS, CDR2 YYNGEE. In nucleotides, the CDR3 is TGTGCCAGCGGGGGGGGCAATGAGCAGTTCTTC. Its translation is CASGGGNEQFF. The entire variable domain, with the rest obtained from reference TRBV9 and TRBJ2-1, is as follows: DSGVTQTPKHLITATGQRVTLRCSPRSGDLSVYWYQQSLDQGLQFLIQYYNGEERAKGNILERFSAQQFPDLHSELNLSSLELGDSALYFCASGGGNEQFFGPGTRLTVL.

The table lists this clonotype with many counts. The chain joins TRBV20-1 to TRBJ2-5; 7 bases are a match to TRBD1. With V trimmed by 6 bases and J by 2 bases, 3 bases remained unmatched. This CDR3 spans 12 amino acids. CDR1 DFQATT and CDR2 SNEGSKA come from the germline V gene (reference sequence). The CDR3 spells CSALQGQETQYF. CDR3 coding DNA: TGCAGTGCGCTACAGGGGCAAGAGACCCAGTACTTC.